The sequence of this T cell receptor (beta chain) was determined in a study of CD8+ T cells in alopecia areata. Germline V gene lookup returns CDR1 SQVTM and CDR2 ANQGSEA. The CDR3 consists of 13 residues. Trimming took 7 bases from V and 0 from J, leaving 12 bases between them. General study points: Compared with mice, patients displayed less clear TCR sharing, possibly for HLA-related reasons.

In regard to this clone: Its target is unknown.

Following extraction, RNA underwent reverse transcription to cDNA, which served as the sequencing template. Only in-frame clones appear in the TCRdb table, and some are missing; sequencing was by immunoSEQ multiplex PCR. Seen here are about 110,000 clones, approximately 60% observed once, and the top ten hold about 20%. The TCR originated in a human donor in good health. The genes are TRBV29-1 and TRBJ2-5; a weak D match, TRBD1 (5 bases). Specimen: CD8+ T cells sorted from blood. The CDR3 bases are TGCAGCGGGCGACAGCGAAACCAAGAGACCCAGTACTTC. Residues: CSGRQRNQETQYF.